These 30 T cell receptor beta chains share one sample of origin, sequenced in a study of cytotoxic CD8 clonotypes in ibrutinib-treated CLL. Measured with immunoSEQ multiplex PCR; TCRdb has only the in-frame clones, and not every one. Among over 140,000 clones listed, 80% were seen once. The source material was PBMCs, sampled after 36 months of ibrutinib treatment. Source of these receptors: a human donor with chronic lymphocytic leukemia.

V is TRBV20-1 and J is TRBJ2-1; weak D call: TRBD2 (6 bases). Germline V gives CDR1 DFQATT, CDR2 SNEGSKA (reference sequence). Trimming left V 6 bases short and J 10 bases short, with 13 bases between. The CDR3 is 11 amino acids. CDR3 region: CSAKAGFEQFF. CDR3 nucleotides: TGCAGTGCAAAAGCGGGTTTCGAGCAGTTCTTC.

V gene TRBV2 combines with J gene TRBJ1-1; D gene uncertain. CDR3 size: 12 residues. The V gene's germline CDR1 is SNHLY and CDR2 FYNNEI. CDR3 residues: CVMGAGNTEAFF. The CDR3 DNA reads TGTGTCATGGGAGCAGGGAACACTGAAGCTTTCTTT.

This clone was counted many times. The CDR3 loop is CATSSLNTEAFF. The CDR3 DNA is TGTGCCACCAGCAGCTTAAACACTGAAGCTTTCTTT. V gene TRBV15 combines with J gene TRBJ1-1, with D unclear. Germline loops: CDR1 LNHNV, CDR2 YYDKDF (reference sequence). This CDR3 comprises 12 residues. The ends were cut back, 3 bases at V and 2 bases at J, with 4 bases in the middle.

The chain is built from TRBV18 and TRBJ1-2; D unresolved. The germline gives CDR1 KGHSH, CDR2 LQKENI. V was cut by 0 bases and J by 4 bases, with 15 bases left in between. CDR3 length: 16 amino acids. CDR3 protein: CASSPPTDPPGYGYTF. The DNA for the CDR3 is TGTGCCAGCTCACCACCAACCGATCCTCCGGGCTATGGCTACACCTTC. The variable domain in full, with the rest retrieved from reference TRBV18 and TRBJ1-2, is NAGVMQNPRHLVRRRGQEARLRCSPMKGHSHVYWYRQLPEEGLKFMVYLQKENIIDESGMPKERFSAEFPKEGPSILRIQQVVRGDSAAYFCASSPPTDPPGYGYTFGSGTRLTVV.

The gene calls are TRBV30 and TRBJ1-3, with 10 nucleotides matching TRBD1. CDR1 is GTSNPN and CDR2 is SVGIG in the germline V gene (reference sequence). The CDR3 is made up of 12 amino acids. Trimming at V came to 5 bases and at J to 6 bases, leaving 1 base not matched to a gene. The CDR3 region has the DNA TGTGCCTGGGGACAGGGGGAAAACACCATATATTTT. This gives the protein CAWGQGENTIYF. Full variable domain (remainder filled in from reference TRBV30 and TRBJ1-3): SQTIHQWPATLVQPVGSPLSLECTVEGTSNPNLYWYRQAAGRGLQLLFYSVGIGQISSEVPQNLSASRPQDRQFILSSKKLLLSDSGFYLCAWGQGENTIYFGEGSWLTVV.

This clone was seen only a few times. This sequence joins TRBV7-2 and TRBJ2-3, with 11 bases fitting TRBD2. The germline CDR1 and CDR2 sequences are SGHTA and FQGNSA. The CDR3 has 19 amino acids. Unmatched junction bases numbered 14, after V lost 1 base and J lost 5 bases. CDR3 DNA sequence: TGTGCCAGCAGCTTAGGGGGACTAGCGGTTTACGCAAACGGAGATACGCAGTATTTT. Protein product: CASSLGGLAVYANGDTQYF. The full variable domain, its missing parts supplied by reference TRBV7-2 and TRBJ2-3, is GAGVSQSPSNKVTEKGKDVELRCDPISGHTALYWYRQSLGQGLEFLIYFQGNSAPDKSGLPSDRFSAERTGGSVSTLTIQRTQQEDSAVYLCASSLGGLAVYANGDTQYFGPGTRLTVL.

The chain carries TRBV5-1 and TRBJ1-2; D unresolved. The CDR3 sequence is 13 residues long. Per germline, CDR1 SGHRS and CDR2 YFSETQ. The V gene lost 0 bases and the J gene lost 4 bases, with 7 bases spanning the gap. Here the CDR3 reads CASSLADPYGYTF. The CDR3 DNA reads TGCGCCAGCAGCTTGGCCGATCCCTATGGCTACACCTTC.

The rearrangement uses TRBV19 and TRBJ1-5; no clear D. The CDR3 runs 15 residues. Per the germline V gene, CDR1 is LNHDA and CDR2 is SQIVND (reference sequence). V lost 5 bases and J lost 3, with 14 bases in between. For the CDR3, the DNA is TGTGCCAGTAGTCCCCCGGGTAGGCTCAATCAGCCCCAGCATTTT. Translation: CASSPPGRLNQPQHF.

This chain uses TRBV5-1 with TRBJ2-3, with D possibly being TRBD2 (5 bases). V was shortened by 5 bases and J by 0 bases, with 13 bases between the two germline ends. Germline CDR1 and CDR2: SGHRS and YFSETQ. This CDR3 comprises 15 residues. CDR3: CASRPRVTSTDTQYF. CDR3 bases: TGCGCCAGCAGGCCGAGGGTGACTAGCACAGATACGCAGTATTTT.

The chain combines TRBV5-5 with TRBJ1-2; TRBD1 aligns across 11 bases. The V segment lost 0 bases and the J segment 7 bases; nucleotides outside the gene matches: 5. CDR1 is SGHKS and CDR2 is YYEKEE in the germline V gene (reference sequence). The length of the CDR3 is 15 residues. The chain's CDR3 is CASSLAGQGASGYTF. In nucleotides, the CDR3 is TGTGCCAGCAGCTTGGCCGGACAGGGGGCGAGTGGCTACACCTTC.

The V and J genes are TRBV7-6 and TRBJ2-1; 8 positions agree with TRBD2. Germline CDR1 reads SGHVS; CDR2 reads FNYEAQ. The CDR3 loop spans 17 amino acids. V trimming: 0 bases; J trimming: 7 bases; junction bases outside the gene matches: 11. CDR3 in DNA: TGTGCCAGCAGCTTAGCGGGAGCTAGCGGGTCTTGGAATGAGCAGTTCTTC. Translated: CASSLAGASGSWNEQFF.

The chain links TRBV5-1 to TRBJ1-2, with 7 bases matching TRBD1. Germline CDR1 reads SGHRS; CDR2 reads YFSETQ. This CDR3 is built from 16 residues. Losses at the gene ends were 0 bases for V and 8 bases for J; bases not matched to a gene: 13. The DNA of the CDR3 is TGCGCCAGCAGCTTGGTTACGGCAGGGGGTAAGGGAGGCTACACCTTC. Protein: CASSLVTAGGKGGYTF.

The V call is TRBV28, the J call TRBJ2-1; either TRBD1 or TRBD2 may supply D (6 bases each). From germline, CDR1 is MDHEN and CDR2 SYDVKM. The CDR3 loop spans 19 amino acids. The germline V and J ends were trimmed by 5 bases and 12 bases, with 35 bases remaining between them. This chain's CDR3 is CASSISAWAPLIGGRGQFF. The CDR3 DNA is TGTGCCAGCAGTATCTCCGCCTGGGCCCCATTGATCGGGGGCCGAGGGCAGTTCTTC.

The rearrangement joins TRBV5-1 to TRBJ1-3; D remains ambiguous. Germline CDR1 SGHRS, CDR2 YFSETQ. V was cut by 0 bases and J by 7 bases, with 8 bases left in between. This CDR3 contains 13 residues. Here the CDR3 reads CASSLDGVNTIYF. CDR3 in DNA: TGCGCCAGCAGCTTGGATGGGGTGAACACCATATATTTT.

This chain connects TRBV2 to TRBJ2-7; TRBD2 matches 13 bases. Germline V gives CDR1 SNHLY, CDR2 FYNNEI. Losses at the gene ends were 5 bases for V and 2 bases for J; bases not matched to a gene: 3. The CDR3 spans 15 residues. Written as DNA, the CDR3 is TGTGCCAGCAGTCAGACTAGCGGGGGGCCCTACGAGCAGTACTTC. Protein sequence: CASSQTSGGPYEQYF.

This chain joins TRBV5-1 and TRBJ2-7, with TRBD1 matching 8 bases. The germline CDR1 and CDR2 sequences are SGHRS and YFSETQ. The CDR3 is made up of 14 amino acids. V dropped 4 bases and J dropped 10; count of bases not matched to a gene: 13. In DNA form, the CDR3 reads TGCGCCAGCAGCCCCTCAATTTCGGGACAGGACCAGTACTTC. Protein sequence: CASSPSISGQDQYF.

This chain joins TRBV11-2 and TRBJ2-5, with a weak D call TRBD2 (6 bases). From germline, CDR1 is SGHAT and CDR2 FQNNGV. The CDR3 sequence is 13 residues long. V was shortened by 2 bases and J by 5 bases, with 9 bases between the two germline ends. CDR3 nucleotides: TGTGCCAGCAGCTTACCAGGGAGGGAGACCCAGTACTTC. Protein product: CASSLPGRETQYF.

V usage is TRBV15 and J usage is TRBJ2-3; TRBD2 matches 10 bases. The V gene end was trimmed by 0 bases and the J gene end by 5 bases; junction bases not matched to a gene: 14. Germline values: CDR1 LNHNV, CDR2 YYDKDF (reference sequence). This CDR3 has 19 amino acids. CDR3 in amino acids: CATSRDSYPSGGMGDTQYF. CDR3 sequence (DNA): TGTGCCACCAGCAGAGATTCTTACCCTAGCGGGGGAATGGGAGATACGCAGTATTTT.

The CDR3 region is CASSLRTGNWETQYF. As DNA, the CDR3 is TGTGCCAGCAGCCTGCGGACGGGCAATTGGGAGACCCAGTACTTC. This chain uses TRBV11-2 with TRBJ2-5, with D unclear. Germline V gives CDR1 SGHAT, CDR2 FQNNGV. V lost 5 bases and J lost 5, with 18 bases in between. This CDR3 is 15 amino acids long.

This clone has more than one count but fewer than ten. The V call is TRBV4-1, the J call TRBJ1-2, with 7 bases that match TRBD1. Germline lookup yields CDR1 MGHRA and CDR2 YSYEKL. The CDR3 totals 15 residues. The V segment lost 2 bases and the J segment 2 bases; nucleotides outside the gene matches: 5. The CDR3 region has the DNA TGCGCCAGCAGCCAAAGGGGACAGATGAACTATGGCTACACCTTC. It yields the protein CASSQRGQMNYGYTF.

The chain has TRBV23-1 and TRBJ1-5; D is perhaps TRBD1 (5 bases). Being an ORF, TRBV23-1 has a function that is uncertain. The V end lost 1 base, the J end lost 2 bases, and 12 bases lay between the germline ends. This CDR3 spans 16 amino acids. The CDR3 loop is CASSQYPDRRNQPQHF. Here the CDR3 DNA reads TGCGCCAGCAGTCAATACCCCGACAGACGCAATCAGCCCCAGCATTTT.

The gene calls are TRBV6-6 and TRBJ2-7; D could derive from TRBD1 or TRBD2 (6 bases each). V gave up 0 bases and J gave up 2 bases, with 8 bases separating them. CDR1 is MNHNY and CDR2 is SVGAGI in the germline V gene (reference sequence). The CDR3 is 14 amino acids. For the CDR3, the DNA is TGTGCCAGCAGTTACTCGGGGGGCCCCTACGAGCAGTACTTC. It codes for CASSYSGGPYEQYF.

The rearrangement links TRBV4-1 to TRBJ2-2; TRBD2 agrees at 7 bases. Germline trimming cut 0 bases from V and 8 bases from J; bases unmatched to any gene: 9. Germline loops: CDR1 MGHRA, CDR2 YSYEKL. The CDR3 runs 16 residues. In nucleotides, the CDR3 is TGCGCCAGCAGCCAAGATTGGGGGGGTCCAAGTGGGGAGCTGTTTTTT. It specifies CASSQDWGGPSGELFF.

This sequence joins TRBV6-1 and TRBJ1-5, with 9 bases fitting TRBD1. The CDR3 loop spans 15 amino acids. V shed 3 bases and J 7 bases; nucleotides not matched to a gene: 7. The V gene's germline CDR1 is MNHNS and CDR2 SASEGT. The CDR3 DNA follows: TGTGCCAGCAGTGAGTGGGACAGGGAGGAACAGCCCCAGCATTTT. Its translation: CASSEWDREEQPQHF.

This rearrangement joins TRBV28 to TRBJ1-2; D ambiguous. The CDR3 has 13 amino acids. The V end was cut by 8 bases, the J end by 4 bases, with 14 bases between. Germline V gene sequence: CDR1 MDHEN, CDR2 SYDVKM. The CDR3 nucleotides are TGTGCCAGCGGCCCTCCTTCCCTCTATGGCTACACCTTC. Encoded protein: CASGPPSLYGYTF.

The rearrangement links TRBV6-6 to TRBJ1-3; D uncertain. Germline loops: CDR1 MNHNY, CDR2 SVGAGI (reference sequence). CDR3 length equals 12 residues. The V end was cut by 6 bases, the J end by 3 bases, with 6 bases between. The CDR3 DNA reads TGTGCCAGCAGCAAAAGTGGAAACACCATATATTTT. This encodes CASSKSGNTIYF.

The chain recombines TRBV4-2 with TRBJ2-5; 7 nucleotides line up with TRBD2. The CDR3 is 15 amino acids. The V segment lost 1 base and the J segment 2 bases; nucleotides outside the gene matches: 4. Germline V gives CDR1 LGHNA, CDR2 YNFKEQ. The CDR3 here is CASSQVGAGQETQYF. The DNA of the CDR3 is TGTGCCAGCAGCCAAGTAGGAGCGGGGCAAGAGACCCAGTACTTC.

This chain connects TRBV27 to TRBJ2-5; D possibly corresponds to TRBD1 (7 bases). V lost 5 bases and J 6 bases, leaving 19 bases between the germline ends. The CDR3 is 15 residues long. Germline lookup yields CDR1 MNHEY and CDR2 SMNVEV (reference sequence). As DNA, the CDR3 is TGTGCCAGCAGTCTAGGCAGGGGGGCCGGAAAGACCCAGTACTTC. Its translation: CASSLGRGAGKTQYF.

The chain employs TRBV7-8 and TRBJ2-3, with TRBD2 identical over 11 bases. CDR3 length: 15 residues. With 0 bases clipped from V and 5 bases from J, the junction kept 1 base outside the gene matches. Per germline, CDR1 SGHVS and CDR2 FQNEAQ. CDR3 DNA: TGTGCCAGCAGCTTAGCTACTAGCGGGAGAGATACGCAGTATTTT. The encoded protein is CASSLATSGRDTQYF.

V usage is TRBV11-3 and J usage is TRBJ2-5; the D gene is possibly TRBD1 (6 bases). CDR1 and CDR2 from the germline V gene are SGHNT and YENEEA. CDR3 length equals 13 residues. V shed 5 bases and J shed 6 bases, with 13 bases lying between them. The CDR3 nucleotides are TGTGCCAGCAGCGAACAGGGTCGGAAGACCCAGTACTTC. Protein: CASSEQGRKTQYF.